Below, 11 T cell receptor beta chains from the same sample are listed, as sequenced in a study of glioma-infiltrating T cells. TCR alpha and beta CDR3 regions were amplified from RNA using iRepertoire nested multiplex PCR. TCRdb recomputed calls from the multiplex PCR reads with MiXCR, one row per CDR3 protein. This table holds about 130,000 distinct CDR3 sequences, roughly 24% found once. Sequenced sample: glioma tissue, nonneoplastic brain tissue, or PBMCs (not recorded which). These receptor sequences come from a human donor with low-grade glioma or glioblastoma, undergoing nonglioma brain surgery, or in good health (not recorded which).

This clonotype was seen only a few times. The J gene is TRBJ1-5, the V gene TRBV19, with D perhaps TRBD1 (5 bases). Germline V CDR1 and CDR2: LNHDA, SQIVND (reference sequence). The CDR3 has 14 amino acids. Trimming pared 8 bases from V and 0 bases from J, leaving 11 bases between. DNA for the CDR3: TGTGCCAGTGACAGATTATATAGCAATCAGCCCCAGCATTTT. Translation: CASDRLYSNQPQHF. The whole variable domain, filled in from reference TRBV19 and TRBJ1-5, reads DGGITQSPKYLFRKEGQNVTLSCEQNLNHDAMYWYRQDPGQGLRLIYYSQIVNDFQKGDIAEGYSVSREKKESFPLTVTSAQKNPTAFYLCASDRLYSNQPQHFGDGTRLSIL.

This clonotype was detected only a few times. The chain carries TRBV18 and TRBJ2-3, with D perhaps matching TRBD1 (6 bases). CDR3 length: 16 amino acids. CDR1 is KGHSH, CDR2 LQKENI, per germline. V lost 4 bases and J lost 3, with 17 bases in between. The CDR3 here is CASSQASGVRTDTQYF. CDR3 nucleotide sequence: TGTGCCAGCTCACAGGCCTCAGGGGTGAGGACAGATACGCAGTATTTT.

The V and J genes are TRBV10-2 and TRBJ2-1; D unclear. Per germline, CDR1 WSHSY and CDR2 SAAADI. Trimming left V 1 base short and J 5 bases short, with 6 bases between. The CDR3 loop spans 13 amino acids. The CDR3 DNA sequence: TGCGCCAGCAGTGAGTTAGGGAACAATGAGCAGTTCTTC. Protein product: CASSELGNNEQFF.

This clonotype occurred many times. The gene calls are TRBV29-1 and TRBJ2-1; D gene ambiguous. From germline, CDR1 is SQVTM and CDR2 ANQGSEA. V shed 7 bases and J shed 2 bases, with 9 bases lying between them. The CDR3 loop spans 12 amino acids. The DNA for the CDR3 is TGCAGCGCCGGTAGACCCTACAATGAGCAGTTCTTC. This gives the protein CSAGRPYNEQFF.

This clonotype was counted many times. The chain has TRBV6-6 and TRBJ2-5; D remains unclear. Trimming removed 0 bases at V and 2 bases at J, with 7 bases between. The length of the CDR3 is 14 residues. The germline V gene has CDR1 MNHNY and CDR2 SVGAGI (reference sequence). The CDR3 protein is CASSYSVGQETQYF. In DNA form, the CDR3 reads TGTGCCAGCAGTTACTCGGTGGGTCAAGAGACCCAGTACTTC.

The chain recombines TRBV7-3 with TRBJ1-1; D is unresolved. Trimming removed 3 bases from V and 0 bases from J, with 8 bases in between. The CDR3 length is 14 residues. Germline CDR1 and CDR2: SGHTA and FQGTGA. The CDR3 is CASSLVGLNTEAFF. CDR3 sequence (DNA): TGTGCCAGCAGCTTGGTGGGCTTGAACACTGAAGCTTTCTTT.

This clonotype was counted only a few times. The chain joins TRBV12-3 or TRBV12-4 to TRBJ1-1; a weak D match, TRBD1 (5 bases). Between the trimmed V and J ends, which lost 8 bases and 0 bases, there was a span of 19 bases. This CDR3 spans 16 amino acids. CDR3 region: CASHPSGGGLNTEAFF. CDR3 in DNA: TGTGCCAGCCATCCCTCTGGGGGGGGGTTGAACACTGAAGCTTTCTTT.

This clonotype was seen only a few times. The chain recombines TRBV7-8 with TRBJ2-7; a weak D match, TRBD2 (6 bases). The CDR3 loop spans 15 amino acids. Trimming shortened V by 0 bases and J by 0 bases, and 9 bases separated the two germline ends. Germline CDR1 is SGHVS and CDR2 is FQNEAQ. CDR3 amino acids: CASSLALAASYEQYF. The CDR3 DNA reads TGTGCCAGCAGCTTAGCGTTAGCGGCCTCCTACGAGCAGTACTTC.

At least ten counts were recorded for this clonotype. A much larger clone sits a single nucleotide away, making a read error possible. V and J are TRBV27 and TRBJ2-2, with D maybe TRBD1 (5 bases). The CDR3 has 14 residues. Germline values: CDR1 MNHEY, CDR2 SMNVEV (reference sequence). With 6 bases removed from V and 6 bases from J, the gap between germline ends came to 14 bases. The DNA for the CDR3 is TGTGCCAGCAGCAGGTCAGGGTCCCCCGGGGAGCTGTTTTTT. Translating gives CASSRSGSPGELFF.

This clonotype was detected many times. The gene calls are TRBV7-3 and TRBJ2-3; 9 positions match TRBD2. With 0 bases clipped from V and 2 bases from J, the junction kept 3 bases outside the gene matches. Germline CDR1 and CDR2: SGHTA and FQGTGA. The CDR3 totals 16 residues. DNA of the CDR3: TGTGCCAGCAGCTTAACTGGCGGGAGGGACACAGATACGCAGTATTTT. As protein: CASSLTGGRDTDTQYF.

There are many counts of this clonotype. The chain links TRBV7-9 to TRBJ1-2; no clear D gene. V lost 1 base to trimming and J lost 0 bases, with 15 bases between them. This CDR3 region has 17 residues. CDR1 is SEHNR and CDR2 is FQNEAQ in the germline V gene (reference sequence). The CDR3 spells CASSLDGSRRANYGYTF. DNA for the CDR3: TGTGCCAGCAGCTTAGATGGCTCGAGACGGGCTAACTATGGCTACACCTTC.